This T cell receptor beta chain was captured in a study of cytomegalovirus exposure and HLA in healthy donors (dated by TCRdb to about 2017). Notes on the research overall: According to a later analysis, one platform produced both the 120 validation repertoires and the 730 or so repertoires of the first cohort. Besides the first cohort of around 700 subjects, a separate validation cohort made up of over a hundred different subjects was used. The study was designed to test whether signatures of past pathogen exposure could be identified by cataloging public T cell receptors. The study combined high-throughput TCR immunosequencing, statistical association of individual TCRs with disease status, and machine learning to predict cytomegalovirus infection status. Overall study results and their limits: It was suggested by the authors that the approach could potentially be generalized to other disease states and immunological phenotypes. A later analysis found that TCRs clustered in the first cohort also tended to co-occur in the 95 to 150 validation repertoires, with more than 90% of cluster scores above 0. The study listed 150 to 200 TCR beta chains as associated with cytomegalovirus. While some public TCRs were present in many individuals, most TCR sequences turned up only very rarely across donors. In vitro tests confirmed that a few of the cytomegalovirus-associated TCR beta chains recognize cytomegalovirus antigens. In both the original and validation cohorts, the classifier was reported to diagnose cytomegalovirus status with high specificity and sensitivity. All 120 or so repertoires were used to score co-occurrence in the validation cohort in a later analysis, because that analysis had no HLA typing for the cohort.

Regarding this clone: Its specific antigen is unknown. Base qualities are not provided; no much larger clone lies one nucleotide away.

There are 14 amino acids in the CDR3, from cysteine to phenylalanine inclusive. CDR3 DNA is the only sequence kept; it has 42 bases, read in frame from the first base. Separate from the approximately 700-subject first cohort, the validation cohort of 90 to 150 subjects was the group to which the donors belonged. The receptor library was made with the immunoSEQ multiplex PCR assay. In the source study's methods: To diagnose cytomegalovirus status from the catalog of TCR beta chain sequences, a statistical classification framework was built. As stored in TCRdb, this immuneACCESS dataset retains in-frame rearrangements with V and J assigned. A fraction of the clones does not appear; measured against another copy, unresolved V genes explain less than half of the discrepancy, and the remainder lacks a known reason. That table supplies the V and J calls and clone size; D and trimming were determined from the DNA. The table for this sample lists 150,000 to 200,000 clones; approximately 86% of them were counted only once. About 2.3% of the sample comes from the top ten.

The origin of this receptor is a woman aged 18-29 years in good health and CMV-seronegative. Here the chain combines TRBV21-1 and TRBJ2-7; the table names TRBD1, a call not compared with the DNA. TRBV21-1 corresponds to a pseudogene. The sequenced sample was PBMCs. This receptor carries the CDR3 CASSKGGRVDEQYF. The bases read TGTGCCAGCAGCAAAGGAGGCAGGGTCGACGAGCAGTACTTC.